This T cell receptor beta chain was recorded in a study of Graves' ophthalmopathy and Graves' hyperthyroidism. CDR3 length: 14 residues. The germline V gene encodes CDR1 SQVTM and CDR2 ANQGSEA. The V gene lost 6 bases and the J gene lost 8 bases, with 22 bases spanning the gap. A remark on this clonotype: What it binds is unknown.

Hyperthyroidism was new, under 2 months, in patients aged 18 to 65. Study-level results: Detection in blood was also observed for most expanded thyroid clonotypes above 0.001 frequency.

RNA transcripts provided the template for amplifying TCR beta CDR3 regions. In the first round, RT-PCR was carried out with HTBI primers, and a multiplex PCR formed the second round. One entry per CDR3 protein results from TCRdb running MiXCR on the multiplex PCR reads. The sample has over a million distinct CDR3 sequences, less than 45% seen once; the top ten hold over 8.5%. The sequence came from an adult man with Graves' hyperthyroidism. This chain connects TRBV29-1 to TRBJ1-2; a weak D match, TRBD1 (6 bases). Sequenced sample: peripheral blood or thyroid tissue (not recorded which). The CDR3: CSVPPSTGKVGYTF. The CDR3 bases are TGCAGCGTGCCTCCTAGTACAGGGAAGGTCGGCTACACCTTC.